The sequence of this TCR beta chain was determined in a study of quantifying T cell responses using KT2 cells. Study overall: cDNA was made from DNase-treated RNA using alpha and beta constant primers. A predetermined fluorescence threshold ended the second PCR, run as a qPCR. Broader study findings: KT2 sequences were detected down to about one KT2 cell per 100,000 PBMC.

This clonotype has ten or more counts. Its antigen is unidentified. The germline V gene encodes CDR1 MNHEY and CDR2 SVGEGT. Trimming left V 5 bases short and J 10 bases short, with 15 bases between. The CDR3 has 13 residues. Each cDNA got a UMI-containing oligo ligated at its 3' end. The first PCR ran roughly 4 cycles with an equimolar RC1.1 and RC1.2 beta primer mix. TCRdb re-derived calls from the UMI-ligation and nested PCR reads in MiXCR, one entry per CDR3 protein. This table holds some 33,000 distinct CDR3 sequences, 10% found once. Unfractionated PBMC were spiked with known numbers of KT2 clone cells.

The rearrangement uses TRBV6-2 or TRBV6-3 and TRBJ2-1, with D possibly TRBD1 on 6 matching bases. Sequenced: PBMCs spiked with cells of the T cell clone KT2. The receptor's source is a human donor. CDR3 protein: CASSIYRDWEQFF. The CDR3 DNA is TGTGCCAGCAGTATATACAGGGATTGGGAGCAGTTCTTC.